One sample yielded the 2 T cell receptor beta chains listed below, sequenced in a study of shared clonotypes between healthy human individuals. The protocol was immunoSEQ multiplex PCR, while the TCRdb copy is restricted to in-frame clones and leaves out a portion. This sample carries 2,500,000 or so clones, approximately 94% of them seen once, and the ten largest clones take approximately 0.36%. Sequenced material: naive CD4+ T cells from PBMCs. Subset here: CD45RA+ positively selected. The source of these receptors is a young man in good health. Some clones in this sample may be carry-over from other donors' samples.

The V and J genes are TRBV7-2 and TRBJ2-2; D is possibly TRBD1 (6 bases). Germline CDR1 and CDR2: SGHTA and FQGNSA. This CDR3 has 15 amino acids. V shed 4 bases and J shed 3 bases, with 12 bases lying between them. The CDR3 here is CASSSGQSYTGELFF. CDR3 bases: TGTGCCAGCAGCTCAGGACAGTCCTACACCGGGGAGCTGTTTTTT.

The table lists this clone with a few counts. The gene calls are TRBV14 and TRBJ1-2; no clear D gene. The germline CDR1 and CDR2 sequences are SGHDN and FVKESK. Trimming shortened V by 1 base and J by 3 bases, and 6 bases separated the two germline ends. The CDR3 is 13 amino acids. As DNA, the CDR3 is TGTGCCAGCAGCCAAGGGGTCTACTATGGCTACACCTTC. This gives the protein CASSQGVYYGYTF.